This T cell receptor beta chain was found in a study of tissue T cells after allogeneic stem cell transplantation. This research-autopsy study prospectively enrolled adult allogeneic hematopoietic cell transplant recipients with steroid-refractory graft-versus-host disease. Assay used: immunoSEQ multiplex PCR; TCRdb lists only in-frame clones, some missing. The sample yields approximately 4,500 clones, about 77% seen once. This specimen was esophageal tissue, taken at autopsy. The sequence derives from a male patient aged 60 or over with steroid-refractory graft-versus-host disease after an allogeneic stem cell transplant. Some of the T cells might come from the graft donor.

CDR3: CASRDVMNTEAFF. In DNA, the CDR3 is TGTGCCAGCAGGGACGTAATGAACACTGAAGCTTTCTTT. V usage is TRBV11-2 and J usage is TRBJ1-1; no clear D gene. V shed 6 bases and J shed 0 bases, with 8 bases lying between them. Germline CDR1 is SGHAT and CDR2 is FQNNGV. The CDR3 consists of 13 residues. The complete variable domain, with remaining parts taken from reference TRBV11-2 and TRBJ1-1, reads EAGVAQSPRYKIIEKRQSVAFWCNPISGHATLYWYQQILGQGPKLLIQFQNNGVVDDSQLPKDRFSAERLKGVDSTLKIQPAKLEDSAVYLCASRDVMNTEAFFGQGTRLTVV.